Presented here are 15 T cell receptor beta chains from one specimen sequenced in a study of blood T cell repertoires in COVID-19 (dated by TCRdb to the early 2020s). The library came from the immunoSEQ multiplex PCR assay. Imported from immuneACCESS, the table was reduced by TCRdb to in-frame sequences with V and J called. These copies leave out some clones; in studies compared against another copy, an unresolved V gene accounts for under half, and the cause of the remainder is not known. The sample contains a few hundred thousand clones, around 85% of them found a single time. The ten largest clones capture 2% to 2.5% of the sample. Source material: peripheral blood. The receptors were sampled from a woman between 50 and 59 years old with acute or convalescent COVID-19.

The chain links TRBV11-3 to TRBJ2-3; TRBD1 matches 12 bases. V was pared by 4 bases and J by 4 bases, with 6 bases of the junction left unmatched. CDR1 is SGHNT, CDR2 YENEEA, per germline. The CDR3 has 16 amino acids. The CDR3 DNA sequence: TGTGCCAGCAGCTCCCGGGACAGGGGGCGGTCAGATACGCAGTATTTT. Residues: CASSSRDRGRSDTQYF. Full variable domain (missing parts from reference TRBV11-3 and TRBJ2-3): EAGVVQSPRYKIIEKKQPVAFWCNPISGHNTLYWYLQNLGQGPELLIRYENEEAVDDSQLPKDRFSAERLKGVDSTLKIQPAELGDSAVYLCASSSRDRGRSDTQYFGPGTRLTVL.

J is TRBJ1-6 and V is TRBV3-1 (or the pseudogene TRBV3-2); 8 nucleotides line up with TRBD1. Per germline, CDR1 LGHDT and CDR2 YNNKEL (reference sequence). With 4 bases clipped from V and 7 bases from J, the junction kept 3 bases outside the gene matches. The CDR3 contains 14 residues. Written as DNA, the CDR3 is TGTGCCAGCAGCCTTACAGGGGGGAATTCACCCCTCCACTTT. As protein: CASSLTGGNSPLHF.

This chain connects TRBV14 to TRBJ2-5, with D perhaps TRBD2 (7 bases). Trimming left V 7 bases short and J 5 bases short, with 17 bases between. This CDR3 has 14 residues. Germline assignment: CDR1 SGHDN and CDR2 FVKESK. In DNA, the CDR3 is TGTGCCAGCAAGGCGGGGGCGTGGGAGGAGACCCAGTACTTC. Amino acid sequence: CASKAGAWEETQYF.

The J gene is TRBJ2-7, the V gene TRBV6-1, with 12 bases matching TRBD2. J lost 2 bases, V lost 4 bases, and 15 bases had no gene match. CDR1 is MNHNS, CDR2 SASEGT, per germline. This CDR3 comprises 19 residues. The CDR3 sequence: CASSGGSGLAGIITYEQYF. CDR3 bases: TGTGCCAGCAGTGGGGGTTCCGGACTAGCGGGAATCATCACCTACGAGCAGTACTTC.

The J gene is TRBJ2-7, the V gene TRBV6-5, with TRBD1 identical over 12 bases. The J segment lost 7 bases and the V segment lost 2 bases, leaving 3 bases of the junction unmatched. This CDR3 region has 14 residues. The germline gives CDR1 MNHEY, CDR2 SVGAGI. This CDR3 reads CASSYGTGGGEQYF. The CDR3 DNA follows: TGTGCCAGCAGTTACGGGACAGGGGGCGGTGAGCAGTACTTC.

This chain connects TRBV6-5 to TRBJ1-2, with 8 bases identical to TRBD1. CDR1 and CDR2 from the germline V gene are MNHEY and SVGAGI. This CDR3 is 13 amino acids long. J gave up 8 bases and V 5 bases, and 7 bases lay outside the gene matches. As DNA, the CDR3 is TGTGCCAGCAGTCAACACAGGGGGGGAGGCTACACCTTC. Translating it yields CASSQHRGGGYTF.

The chain combines TRBV27 with TRBJ2-7, with D tentatively TRBD2 (6 bases). Trimming removed 1 base at V and 1 base at J, with 11 bases between. Germline-derived CDR1 and CDR2 are MNHEY and SMNVEV (reference sequence). The CDR3 is 15 amino acids. The CDR3 DNA sequence: TGTGCCAGCAGTTTATGGGGGGAACTTTCCTACGAGCAGTACTTC. It is translated as CASSLWGELSYEQYF.

The chain recombines TRBV20-1 with TRBJ2-7; 9 nucleotides line up with TRBD1. Germline V gene data show CDR1 as DFQATT and CDR2 as SNEGSKA (reference sequence). V dropped 3 bases and J dropped 6; count of bases not matched to a gene: 12. This CDR3 contains 15 residues. The CDR3 here is CSASDPGTGTFEQYF. Here the CDR3 DNA reads TGCAGTGCTAGTGACCCCGGGACAGGGACATTCGAGCAGTACTTC.

The V and J genes are TRBV5-6 and TRBJ2-1; TRBD2 agrees at 13 bases. The germline CDR1 and CDR2 sequences are SGHDT and YYEEEE. Trimming at V came to 2 bases and at J to 3 bases, leaving 2 bases not matched to a gene. This CDR3 spans 16 amino acids. CDR3 residues: CASSLRLAGGYNEQFF. The CDR3 coding sequence is TGTGCCAGCAGCTTACGACTAGCGGGGGGCTACAATGAGCAGTTCTTC.

The chain is built from TRBV2 and TRBJ1-5; 10 bases map to TRBD1. From germline, CDR1 is SNHLY and CDR2 FYNNEI. With 8 bases clipped from V and 4 bases from J, the junction kept 5 bases outside the gene matches. The CDR3 length is 14 residues. The CDR3 bases are TGTGCCAGCGCCCCGGGACAGGGGAATCAGCCCCAGCATTTT. Protein product: CASAPGQGNQPQHF.

J is TRBJ1-2 and V is TRBV7-8, with TRBD1 as a possible D gene (5 bases). The length of the CDR3 is 15 residues. V was cut by 1 base and J by 4 bases, with 13 bases left in between. Germline V gene sequence: CDR1 SGHVS, CDR2 FQNEAQ. CDR3 DNA sequence: TGTGCCAGCAGCTTAGTTCATGGGGGGAGCTATGGCTACACCTTC. Translation gives CASSLVHGGSYGYTF.

The rearrangement links TRBV5-1 to TRBJ1-1; TRBD1 agrees at 10 bases. CDR1 and CDR2 (germline): SGHRS, YFSETQ. Losses at the gene ends were 0 bases for V and 0 bases for J; bases not matched to a gene: 5. The CDR3 length is 17 residues. The CDR3 DNA reads TGCGCCAGCAGCTTGGCGCCGGGACAGGGGATGAACACTGAAGCTTTCTTT. Translation: CASSLAPGQGMNTEAFF.

The genes are TRBV3-1 (or the pseudogene TRBV3-2) and TRBJ2-7; D is uncertain. This CDR3 contains 12 residues. From germline, CDR1 is LGHDT and CDR2 YNNKEL (reference sequence). The V gene lost 5 bases and the J gene lost 1 base, with 6 bases spanning the gap. The CDR3 DNA reads as TGTGCCAGCAGCTCCAGGTCCTACGAGCAGTACTTC. Protein sequence: CASSSRSYEQYF.

The chain uses TRBV18 and TRBJ2-1; 12 nucleotides line up with TRBD2. CDR1 is KGHSH, CDR2 LQKENI, per germline. The CDR3 contains 16 residues. Losses at the gene ends were 3 bases for V and 8 bases for J; bases not matched to a gene: 8. The CDR3 DNA follows: TGTGCCAGCTCACCTACGACTAGCGGGAGTTTGGATGAGCAGTTCTTC. Translation gives CASSPTTSGSLDEQFF.

The gene calls are TRBV11-3 and TRBJ1-4, with TRBD1 as a possible D gene (5 bases). V was trimmed by 7 bases and J by 0 bases, leaving 9 bases between them. CDR1 SGHNT and CDR2 YENEEA come from the germline V gene. The CDR3 runs to 14 residues. CDR3 sequence (DNA): TGTGCCAGCACCGCGACAGCAACTAATGAAAAACTGTTTTTT. It codes for CASTATATNEKLFF.